Each of the 21 T cell receptor beta chains below was sequenced from the same sample in a study of shared clonotypes between healthy human individuals. This table comes from immunoSEQ multiplex PCR, and its TCRdb copy is limited to in-frame clones, with some not included. The sample holds fewer than 1.6 million clones, 97% to 99% seen once. Sequenced material: naive CD4+ T cells sorted from blood. As to subset: CD45RA+ positively selected. These TCRs come from a man aged 25 to 40 in good health.

The V and J genes are TRBV18 and TRBJ1-4; D not resolved. This CDR3 region has 15 residues. Germline CDR1 reads KGHSH; CDR2 reads LQKENI. Trimming shortened V by 0 bases and J by 8 bases, and 13 bases separated the two germline ends. The CDR3 DNA follows: TGTGCCAGCTCACCACCCGGCAGTCAAAGGGAAAAACTGTTTTTT. Translated: CASSPPGSQREKLFF.

The rearrangement joins TRBV5-1 to TRBJ1-4; D gene unclear. Germline assignment: CDR1 SGHRS and CDR2 YFSETQ. The V gene lost 0 bases and the J gene lost 3 bases, with 9 bases spanning the gap. This CDR3 region has 15 residues. The CDR3 sequence: CASSLATVPNEKLFF. DNA for the CDR3: TGCGCCAGCAGCTTGGCCACAGTTCCTAATGAAAAACTGTTTTTT.

This clone came up once. This rearrangement joins TRBV5-4 to TRBJ2-3; tentatively, D is TRBD1 or TRBD2 (5 bases each). CDR3 length: 15 amino acids. CDR1 SGHNT and CDR2 YYREEE come from the germline V gene (reference sequence). Trimming took off 1 base at V and 3 bases at J, with 12 bases between the two ends. CDR3 nucleotide sequence: TGTGCCAGCAGCTTGTTTGGGGGTTGGACAGATACGCAGTATTTT. Encoded protein: CASSLFGGWTDTQYF.

This chain links TRBV29-1 with TRBJ1-3; D is unclear. Germline CDR1 and CDR2: SQVTM and ANQGSEA. The germline V and J ends were trimmed by 6 bases and 1 base, with 4 bases remaining between them. The CDR3 length is 11 residues. The CDR3 protein is CSVLSGNTIYF. CDR3 nucleotide sequence: TGCAGCGTCCTGTCTGGAAACACCATATATTTT.

Details on this clone: Other DNA variants within this sample encode the same CDR3. V gene TRBV18 combines with J gene TRBJ2-5; a weak D match, TRBD2 (7 bases). Trimming removed 3 bases from V and 1 base from J, with 9 bases in between. Per germline, CDR1 KGHSH and CDR2 LQKENI. The CDR3 extends over 14 amino acids. The CDR3 nucleotides are TGTGCCAGCTCACCGAGGGGGGGCCAAGAGACCCAGTACTTC. Protein: CASSPRGGQETQYF.

Remarks on this clone: Other DNA sequences in this specimen translate into the identical CDR3. The rearrangement uses TRBV18 and TRBJ2-2; TRBD2 agrees at 14 bases. J lost 4 bases, V lost 3 bases, and 4 bases had no gene match. Germline CDR1 is KGHSH and CDR2 is LQKENI. This CDR3 is built from 17 residues. CDR3 in amino acids: CASSPAGLAGGTGELFF. As DNA, the CDR3 is TGTGCCAGCTCACCGGCCGGACTAGCGGGGGGCACCGGGGAGCTGTTTTTT.

This chain connects TRBV10-3 to TRBJ1-4; tentative D call: TRBD1 (6 bases). Trimming stripped 6 bases from V and 2 bases from J, with 7 bases between. Germline CDR1 and CDR2: ENHRY and SYGVKD. The CDR3 totals 13 residues. CDR3 sequence reads: CAISGGTNEKLFF. CDR3 coding DNA: TGTGCCATCAGCGGGGGCACTAATGAAAAACTGTTTTTT.

The J gene is TRBJ2-5, the V gene TRBV5-1, with 7 bases lining up with TRBD2. The V gene's germline CDR1 is SGHRS and CDR2 YFSETQ. Losses at the gene ends were 0 bases for V and 5 bases for J; bases not matched to a gene: 10. The CDR3 is 16 amino acids. The CDR3, as DNA: TGCGCCAGCAGCTTGGATCGGGCGGGAGCCAGGGAGACCCAGTACTTC. Translated: CASSLDRAGARETQYF.

This clone came up once. This chain joins TRBV4-3 and TRBJ1-1; tentatively, D is TRBD1 (6 bases). The germline gives CDR1 LGHNA, CDR2 YSLEER. There are 14 residues in the CDR3. Trimming removed 0 bases at V and 5 bases at J, with 10 bases between. CDR3 region: CASSQEVRGTEAFF. For the CDR3, the DNA is TGCGCCAGCAGCCAAGAAGTCAGGGGAACTGAAGCTTTCTTT.

The V gene is TRBV9, the J gene TRBJ2-1, with a weak D call TRBD1 (6 bases). This CDR3 spans 18 amino acids. Trimming cost V 3 bases and J 3 bases, with 22 bases left between them. From germline, CDR1 is SGDLS and CDR2 YYNGEE. The CDR3: CASSARQVQARGYNEQFF. In DNA, the CDR3 is TGTGCCAGCAGCGCCCGTCAGGTACAGGCCAGGGGCTACAATGAGCAGTTCTTC.

The chain is built from TRBV5-1 and TRBJ1-3, with no clear D. The V gene lost 1 base and the J gene lost 2 bases, with 7 bases spanning the gap. Germline CDR1 and CDR2: SGHRS and YFSETQ. The CDR3 spans 14 residues. CDR3 loop: CASSLLLTGNTIYF. As DNA, the CDR3 is TGCGCCAGCAGCTTGCTCTTAACTGGAAACACCATATATTTT.

The V and J genes are TRBV5-5 and TRBJ1-1, with D uncertain. Trimming took 6 bases from V and 3 from J, leaving 15 bases between them. Germline V gives CDR1 SGHKS, CDR2 YYEKEE (reference sequence). CDR3 size: 14 residues. As DNA, the CDR3 is TGTGCCAGCACCCCAAGAACCGGCTACACTGAAGCTTTCTTT. This sequence encodes CASTPRTGYTEAFF.

The gene calls are TRBV4-2 and TRBJ1-2; D is possibly TRBD1 (5 bases). This CDR3 has 14 amino acids. V was pared by 1 base and J by 6 bases, with 12 bases between. Germline V gene sequence: CDR1 LGHNA, CDR2 YNFKEQ. The CDR3 DNA reads TGTGCCAGCAGCCAAGGAAGGGGTGTGGATGGCTACACCTTC. Translation gives CASSQGRGVDGYTF.

The V call is TRBV28, the J call TRBJ2-3; D call uncertain. This CDR3 is 17 amino acids long. The V end was cut by 4 bases, the J end by 0 bases, with 17 bases between. CDR1 and CDR2 from the germline V gene are MDHEN and SYDVKM. The CDR3 bases are TGTGCCAGCAGTTCCCCGACGGTGCCCACTAGCACAGATACGCAGTATTTT. Its translation is CASSSPTVPTSTDTQYF.

Details on this clone: The same CDR3 also results from other DNA sequences found in this sample. CDR3 amino acids: CASSRLAGSYEQYF. In nucleotides, the CDR3 is TGTGCCAGCAGCCGACTAGCGGGCTCCTACGAGCAGTACTTC. The chain links TRBV7-9 to TRBJ2-7, with 10 nucleotides matching TRBD2. After removal of 5 bases from V and 0 bases from J, the junction contained 1 base not matched to a gene. The CDR3 sequence is 14 residues long. Germline assignment: CDR1 SEHNR and CDR2 FQNEAQ (reference sequence).

V usage is TRBV28 and J usage is TRBJ1-2, with no clear D. The germline CDR1 and CDR2 sequences are MDHEN and SYDVKM. The V gene lost 7 bases and the J gene lost 5 bases, with 14 bases spanning the gap. CDR3 size: 13 residues. CDR3 sequence (DNA): TGTGCCAGCACTCGAGGTCTGGGGTATGGCTACACCTTC. Amino acids: CASTRGLGYGYTF.

The V and J genes are TRBV4-3 and TRBJ1-1; D is unclear. The CDR3 loop spans 14 amino acids. CDR1 LGHNA and CDR2 YSLEER come from the germline V gene. Trimming took 1 base from V and 4 from J, leaving 10 bases between them. CDR3 protein: CASSQVPLGTEAFF. In DNA form, the CDR3 reads TGCGCCAGCAGCCAAGTGCCGCTCGGCACTGAAGCTTTCTTT.

The V call is TRBV4-3, the J call TRBJ2-2; TRBD2 matches 7 bases. Germline-derived CDR1 and CDR2 are LGHNA and YSLEER. The junction had 9 bases not matched to a gene; V was cut back by 1 base and J by 7 bases. The CDR3 length is 16 residues. CDR3 sequence (DNA): TGCGCCAGCAGCCAAGGCGGGAGTAGAGGTATCGGGGAGCTGTTTTTT. This gives the protein CASSQGGSRGIGELFF.

This clone was detected only a few times. The chain has TRBV9 and TRBJ2-5; D remains ambiguous. The ends were cut back, 0 bases at V and 2 bases at J, with 8 bases in the middle. CDR3 length: 14 residues. Germline V gives CDR1 SGDLS, CDR2 YYNGEE. The CDR3 nucleotides read TGTGCCAGCAGCGTAGTTGCGGAACAAGAGACCCAGTACTTC. Its protein is CASSVVAEQETQYF. Variable domain in full (rest from reference TRBV9 and TRBJ2-5): DSGVTQTPKHLITATGQRVTLRCSPRSGDLSVYWYQQSLDQGLQFLIQYYNGEERAKGNILERFSAQQFPDLHSELNLSSLELGDSALYFCASSVVAEQETQYFGPGTRLLVL.

The chain joins TRBV28 to TRBJ2-3; 10 positions match TRBD2. The germline V gene encodes CDR1 MDHEN and CDR2 SYDVKM. The CDR3 is made up of 15 amino acids. The V and J ends lost 3 bases and 3 bases, in that order; junction bases with no gene match: 3. CDR3: CASSLVAGGTDTQYF. In nucleotides, the CDR3 is TGTGCCAGCAGTTTGGTAGCGGGAGGTACAGATACGCAGTATTTT.

V is TRBV6-5 and J is TRBJ1-2; maybe TRBD1 (5 bases). This CDR3 spans 13 amino acids. Trimming pared 5 bases from V and 3 bases from J, leaving 10 bases between. Germline values: CDR1 MNHEY, CDR2 SVGAGI. The CDR3 reads CASSHQGDYGYTF. The CDR3 bases are TGTGCCAGCAGTCACCAGGGTGACTATGGCTACACCTTC.